Listed here are 23 T cell receptor beta chains from one sample, sequenced in a study of memory CD4+ T cells and cytomegalovirus serostatus. Single viable CD3+CD4+CD8-CD45RO+ cells were sorted as the memory CD4+ T cells. Method: immunoSEQ multiplex PCR; TCRdb's copy keeps in-frame clones and lacks some. Of roughly 39,000 clones in the sample, about three quarters were seen once. The material sequenced was memory CD4+ T cells from blood. The receptors originated from an adult in good health and CMV-seronegative.

This chain uses TRBV19 with TRBJ1-1; 8 nucleotides match TRBD1. The CDR3 has 16 residues. The V gene end was trimmed by 2 bases and the J gene end by 1 base; junction bases not matched to a gene: 6. Germline V CDR1 and CDR2: LNHDA, SQIVND (reference sequence). The CDR3 region is CASSIRQGAGNTEAFF. The CDR3 bases are TGTGCCAGTAGTATACGGCAGGGGGCCGGGAACACTGAAGCTTTCTTT. The variable domain in full, completed from reference TRBV19 and TRBJ1-1, reads DGGITQSPKYLFRKEGQNVTLSCEQNLNHDAMYWYRQDPGQGLRLIYYSQIVNDFQKGDIAEGYSVSREKKESFPLTVTSAQKNPTAFYLCASSIRQGAGNTEAFFGQGTRLTVV.

The rearrangement links TRBV5-1 to TRBJ1-5, with D perhaps TRBD1 (6 bases). V was pared by 4 bases and J by 5 bases, with 13 bases between. Germline V gene lookup returns CDR1 SGHRS and CDR2 YFSETQ. This CDR3 spans 14 amino acids. The CDR3 DNA reads as TGCGCCAGCAGCCCGGGACACCCAGATCAGCCCCAGCATTTT. Protein sequence: CASSPGHPDQPQHF.

J is TRBJ2-2 and V is TRBV7-7; the D call may be TRBD1 or TRBD2 (5 bases each). Trimming shortened V by 3 bases and J by 7 bases, and 9 bases separated the two germline ends. This CDR3 spans 13 amino acids. Germline CDR1 reads SSHAT; CDR2 reads FNYEAQ (reference sequence). DNA of the CDR3: TGTGCCAGCAGCTTTGGGGGTGGCGGGGAGCTGTTTTTT. Its translation is CASSFGGGGELFF.

CDR3 in amino acids: CASSLRGTGDNEQFF. The DNA for the CDR3 is TGTGCCAGCAGTCTAAGGGGGACAGGGGACAATGAGCAGTTCTTC. This rearrangement joins TRBV6-1 to TRBJ2-1; 10 bases line up with TRBD1. The CDR3 totals 15 residues. Germline CDR1 MNHNS, CDR2 SASEGT. V was clipped by 5 bases and J by 5 bases; unmatched bases: 6.

This chain joins TRBV5-6 and TRBJ2-5; D ambiguous. V gave up 4 bases and J gave up 5 bases, with 9 bases separating them. The CDR3 sequence is 12 residues long. CDR1 is SGHDT and CDR2 is YYEEEE in the germline V gene. CDR3 sequence reads: CASSLSLETQYF. DNA of the CDR3: TGTGCCAGCAGCCTCTCGCTCGAGACCCAGTACTTC.

The chain has TRBV10-2 and TRBJ1-6; tentative D call: TRBD1 (5 bases). Deletions cut 5 bases from V and 10 bases from J, with 15 bases between. From germline, CDR1 is WSHSY and CDR2 SAAADI. This CDR3 has 14 amino acids. The CDR3: CASSSAGGNSPLHF. CDR3 in DNA: TGCGCCAGCAGTTCGGCCGGGGGTAACTCACCCCTCCACTTT.

The chain is built from TRBV7-2 and TRBJ1-4; weak D call: TRBD1 (5 bases). The V and J ends lost 2 bases and 7 bases respectively, with 14 bases between them. This CDR3 region has 15 residues. Germline lookup yields CDR1 SGHTA and CDR2 FQGNSA. The chain's CDR3 is CASSLNGGGREKLFF. The CDR3 DNA reads as TGTGCCAGCAGCTTAAATGGGGGGGGACGTGAAAAACTGTTTTTT.

The chain carries TRBV9 and TRBJ2-3, with 7 nucleotides matching TRBD1. Germline loops: CDR1 SGDLS, CDR2 YYNGEE. The CDR3 runs 12 residues. After removal of 0 bases from V and 10 bases from J, the junction contained 2 bases not matched to a gene. The CDR3, as DNA: TGTGCCAGCAGCGTAGACCAGGGGGCGCAGTATTTT. It yields the protein CASSVDQGAQYF.

The chain joins TRBV6-6 to TRBJ2-3; D unresolved. The CDR3 spans 13 residues. The V and J ends lost 2 bases and 3 bases respectively, with 6 bases between them. Germline assignment: CDR1 MNHNY and CDR2 SVGAGI (reference sequence). The CDR3, as DNA: TGTGCCAGCAGTTACAGTTCAACAGATACGCAGTATTTT. Its translation is CASSYSSTDTQYF.

CDR3 sequence: CASSGVSRGAGADTQYF. The CDR3 coding sequence is TGTGCCAGCAGTGGAGTCTCGCGGGGGGCCGGGGCAGATACGCAGTATTTT. V gene TRBV6-1 combines with J gene TRBJ2-3; 8 bases map to TRBD2. The CDR3 contains 17 residues. The J segment lost 4 bases and the V segment lost 4 bases, leaving 13 bases of the junction unmatched. Germline CDR1 reads MNHNS; CDR2 reads SASEGT.

The chain combines TRBV15 with TRBJ2-1; 9 bases align to TRBD2. From germline, CDR1 is LNHNV and CDR2 YYDKDF (reference sequence). V lost 2 bases and J lost 7; bases outside the gene matches: 9. This CDR3 is 16 amino acids long. The CDR3 sequence is CATSRPWTSAGNEQFF. DNA for the CDR3: TGTGCCACCAGCAGACCCTGGACTAGCGCCGGGAATGAGCAGTTCTTC.

This clone is deemed medium-sized. This rearrangement joins TRBV2 to TRBJ1-2; tentatively, D is TRBD1 (5 bases). The CDR3 is 14 amino acids. Germline V gene data show CDR1 as SNHLY and CDR2 as FYNNEI. V dropped 6 bases and J dropped 4 bases, with 15 bases sitting between them. CDR3 nucleotides: TGTGCCAGCAGAGGTTGGGGGGATCCCTATGGCTACACCTTC. Protein sequence: CASRGWGDPYGYTF.

The V call is TRBV27, the J call TRBJ2-7; 9 nucleotides align to TRBD2. Germline-derived CDR1 and CDR2 are MNHEY and SMNVEV (reference sequence). V lost 3 bases, J lost 6 bases, and 9 bases stayed unmatched. The CDR3 consists of 15 residues. The CDR3, as DNA: TGTGCCAGCAGTTTGCTGGCGGGGGGGCGGGGCGAGCAGTACTTC. It translates to CASSLLAGGRGEQYF.

The V and J genes are TRBV27 and TRBJ1-5; 9 bases map to TRBD1. With 8 bases clipped from V and 5 bases from J, the junction kept 4 bases outside the gene matches. This CDR3 spans 13 amino acids. Germline V lookup: CDR1 MNHEY, CDR2 SMNVEV (reference sequence). The CDR3 bases are TGTGCCAGCCGGAGGACAGGGGATCAGCCCCAGCATTTT. Its protein product is CASRRTGDQPQHF.

The rearrangement links TRBV11-3 to TRBJ2-3; D uncertain. Looked up from germline, CDR1 is SGHNT and CDR2 is YENEEA. The CDR3 runs to 12 residues. V lost 5 bases to trimming and J lost 2 bases, with 5 bases between them. The CDR3, as DNA: TGTGCCAGCAGCCTGTCCACAGATACGCAGTATTTT. Encoded protein: CASSLSTDTQYF.

This clone was found a few times. The chain links TRBV11-2 to TRBJ1-2; D is unresolved. This CDR3 is built from 14 residues. CDR1 and CDR2 from the germline V gene are SGHAT and FQNNGV. V gave up 0 bases and J gave up 5 bases, with 10 bases separating them. Here the CDR3 reads CASSLEPRRYGYTF. The CDR3 DNA sequence: TGTGCCAGCAGCTTAGAGCCACGTCGGTATGGCTACACCTTC. Complete variable domain (other parts from reference TRBV11-2 and TRBJ1-2): EAGVAQSPRYKIIEKRQSVAFWCNPISGHATLYWYQQILGQGPKLLIQFQNNGVVDDSQLPKDRFSAERLKGVDSTLKIQPAKLEDSAVYLCASSLEPRRYGYTFGSGTRLTVV.

V and J are TRBV7-2 and TRBJ2-1; 14 bases align to TRBD2. Trimming removed 6 bases from V and 9 bases from J; junction bases left unmatched: 10. Looked up from germline, CDR1 is SGHTA and CDR2 is FQGNSA. The CDR3 covers 16 residues. The CDR3 reads CASRTSGGAVLGEQFF. The CDR3 DNA is TGTGCCAGCAGGACTAGCGGGGGGGCCGTGTTGGGTGAGCAGTTCTTC.

The chain employs TRBV6-1 and TRBJ2-4; D tentatively fits TRBD1 or TRBD2 (5 bases each). This CDR3 has 13 residues. Trimming removed 5 bases at V and 6 bases at J, with 11 bases between. Germline V lookup: CDR1 MNHNS, CDR2 SASEGT. The DNA of the CDR3 is TGTGCCAGCAGTCGGGACGCTAGAAACATTCAGTACTTC. The encoded protein is CASSRDARNIQYF.

The chain recombines TRBV30 with TRBJ2-3; D gene uncertain. This CDR3 comprises 15 residues. Germline V lookup: CDR1 GTSNPN, CDR2 SVGIG (reference sequence). Trimming cost V 5 bases and J 0 bases, with 15 bases left between them. In DNA, the CDR3 is TGTGCCTGGGAACCCCGATCGGCTAGCACAGATACGCAGTATTTT. This encodes CAWEPRSASTDTQYF.

Comment on this clone: At the DNA level, this CDR3 is encoded by other sequences in the same sample as well. The chain links TRBV7-2 to TRBJ2-3, with D perhaps being TRBD1 or TRBD2 (5 bases each). CDR3 size: 14 residues. Germline values: CDR1 SGHTA, CDR2 FQGNSA. The V gene lost 0 bases and the J gene lost 3 bases, with 7 bases spanning the gap. This chain's CDR3 is CASSLARGTDTQYF. The CDR3, as DNA: TGTGCCAGCAGCTTAGCGAGGGGAACAGATACGCAGTATTTT.

This clone was observed once. This chain joins TRBV7-2 and TRBJ1-1; D unclear. V lost 2 bases, J lost 2 bases, and 9 bases lay in between. This CDR3 is built from 14 residues. CDR1 and CDR2 (germline): SGHTA, FQGNSA. As DNA, the CDR3 is TGTGCCAGCAGCTTACGTCTCAGAAACACTGAAGCTTTCTTT. Amino acid sequence: CASSLRLRNTEAFF.

V usage is TRBV5-4 and J usage is TRBJ1-2, with a tentative D call TRBD1 (6 bases). The germline gives CDR1 SGHNT, CDR2 YYREEE (reference sequence). The CDR3 is 16 residues long. The V and J ends lost 2 bases and 0 bases respectively, with 14 bases between them. The CDR3 here is CASSLWGARSNYGYTF. The CDR3 DNA reads as TGTGCCAGCAGCTTATGGGGGGCGCGGTCTAACTATGGCTACACCTTC.

The chain employs TRBV6-1 and TRBJ2-1, with 12 bases fitting TRBD2. The CDR3 has 16 amino acids. V lost 4 bases to trimming and J lost 6 bases; unmatched junction nucleotides: 7. CDR1 is MNHNS, CDR2 SASEGT, per germline. CDR3 protein: CASSAPSGGAANEQFF. CDR3 nucleotides: TGTGCCAGCAGTGCTCCTAGCGGGGGGGCCGCCAATGAGCAGTTCTTC.